One and the same sample provided the 20 T cell receptor beta chains below, sequenced in a study of OX40 agonist ivuxolimab in advanced cancers. Generated by immunoSEQ multiplex PCR, the TCRdb table keeps only in-frame clones and is missing some. The data show 40,000 to 45,000 clones, around 83% seen once. The sample here was CD4+ or CD8+ T cells sorted from blood, taken in a trial of the OX40 agonist ivuxolimab. Receptors originate from an adult with an advanced solid tumor such as melanoma, head and neck, liver or kidney cancer.

The chain combines TRBV6-6 with TRBJ2-1; 9 positions agree with TRBD1. The germline V gene has CDR1 MNHNY and CDR2 SVGAGI (reference sequence). The CDR3 has 15 amino acids. V shed 6 bases, J shed 3 bases, and the junction held 6 bases outside the gene matches. The CDR3 sequence is CASSSGQGLYNEQFF. CDR3 coding DNA: TGTGCCAGCAGCTCCGGACAGGGGCTCTACAATGAGCAGTTCTTC.

The genes are TRBV10-3 and TRBJ2-3; 13 nucleotides line up with TRBD2. With V trimmed by 5 bases and J by 4 bases, 6 bases remained unmatched. In germline, CDR1 is ENHRY, CDR2 SYGVKD. There are 16 residues in the CDR3. The CDR3, as DNA: TGTGCCATCAGTCACACTAGCGGGGGGGCACCAGATACGCAGTATTTT. Translation gives CAISHTSGGAPDTQYF.

The chain carries TRBV7-9 and TRBJ1-5; D might be TRBD1 (5 bases). The CDR3 sequence is 13 residues long. Between the trimmed V and J ends, which lost 2 bases and 6 bases, there was a span of 8 bases. CDR1 and CDR2 from the germline V gene are SEHNR and FQNEAQ (reference sequence). The CDR3 DNA sequence: TGTGCCAGCAGCTTACAGGGTGGTCAGCCCCAGCATTTT. This translates into CASSLQGGQPQHF.

This clone is medium-sized. The genes are TRBV7-6 and TRBJ1-2; no clear D gene. Germline assignment: CDR1 SGHVS and CDR2 FNYEAQ. The CDR3 is 15 residues long. V lost 1 base, J lost 3 bases, and 12 bases lay in between. The CDR3 DNA sequence: TGTGCCAGCAGCTTAGGCCCCCAGATGGACTATGGCTACACCTTC. Residues: CASSLGPQMDYGYTF.

The chain carries TRBV27 and TRBJ2-1; D possibly uses TRBD1 or TRBD2 (5 bases each). The CDR3 contains 13 residues. V lost 8 bases and J 9 bases, leaving 17 bases between the germline ends. Germline values: CDR1 MNHEY, CDR2 SMNVEV (reference sequence). CDR3 sequence (DNA): TGTGCCAGCCGGACGAGTGGGGGTGGTGAGCAGTTCTTC. This sequence encodes CASRTSGGGEQFF.

The genes are TRBV7-2 and TRBJ2-2, with 11 bases that match TRBD1. The CDR3 contains 15 residues. V was clipped by 4 bases and J by 6 bases; unmatched bases: 4. Germline loops: CDR1 SGHTA, CDR2 FQGNSA. The CDR3 sequence: CASSYRDRGSGELFF. Written as DNA, the CDR3 is TGTGCCAGCAGCTACCGGGACAGGGGGTCCGGGGAGCTGTTTTTT. Supplemented by reference TRBV7-2 and TRBJ2-2, the full variable domain reads GAGVSQSPSNKVTEKGKDVELRCDPISGHTALYWYRQSLGQGLEFLIYFQGNSAPDKSGLPSDRFSAERTGGSVSTLTIQRTQQEDSAVYLCASSYRDRGSGELFFGEGSRLTVL.

This chain joins TRBV9 and TRBJ2-7; tentative D call: TRBD1 (6 bases). The CDR3 consists of 15 residues. From germline, CDR1 is SGDLS and CDR2 YYNGEE. V lost 3 bases and J 1 base, leaving 14 bases between the germline ends. In DNA, the CDR3 is TGTGCCAGCAGCGCCTCCGGGACAATTTCCTACGAGCAGTACTTC. Translating gives CASSASGTISYEQYF. Drawing the rest from reference TRBV9 and TRBJ2-7, the complete variable domain is DSGVTQTPKHLITATGQRVTLRCSPRSGDLSVYWYQQSLDQGLQFLIQYYNGEERAKGNILERFSAQQFPDLHSELNLSSLELGDSALYFCASSASGTISYEQYFGPGTRLTVT.

V usage is TRBV5-4 and J usage is TRBJ2-7; 11 nucleotides align to TRBD2. CDR1 and CDR2 from the germline V gene are SGHNT and YYREEE (reference sequence). V was clipped by 5 bases and J by 7 bases; unmatched bases: 20. The CDR3 covers 18 residues. The chain's CDR3 is CASRDSGTSGTRGGEQYF. The CDR3 coding sequence is TGTGCCAGCAGAGATTCCGGGACTAGCGGCACGAGGGGGGGGGAGCAGTACTTC. The full variable domain, its missing parts supplied by reference TRBV5-4 and TRBJ2-7, is ETGVTQSPTHLIKTRGQQVTLRCSSQSGHNTVSWYQQALGQGPQFIFQYYREEENGRGNFPPRFSGLQFPNYSSELNVNALELDDSALYLCASRDSGTSGTRGGEQYFGPGTRLTVT.

The genes are TRBV7-8 and TRBJ1-5, with D perhaps TRBD1 (6 bases). The CDR3 runs 16 residues. Trimming stripped 4 bases from V and 1 base from J, with 14 bases between. Germline loops: CDR1 SGHVS, CDR2 FQNEAQ. CDR3 DNA sequence: TGTGCCAGCAGCTCAACGGCGGACAGCAGCAATCAGCCCCAGCATTTT. Protein: CASSSTADSSNQPQHF. The full variable domain, in which reference TRBV7-8 and TRBJ1-5 provide the parts outside the CDR3, is GAGVSQSPRYKVAKRGQDVALRCDPISGHVSLFWYQQALGQGPEFLTYFQNEAQLDKSGLPSDRFFAERPEGSVSTLKIQRTQQEDSAVYLCASSSTADSSNQPQHFGDGTRLSIL.

This clone was observed a handful of times. The chain carries TRBV27 and TRBJ1-5; TRBD1 matches 7 bases. Unmatched junction bases numbered 3, after V lost 4 bases and J lost 3 bases. CDR1 MNHEY and CDR2 SMNVEV come from the germline V gene (reference sequence). The CDR3 has 14 amino acids. The CDR3 spells CASSYGTANQPQHF. DNA of the CDR3: TGTGCCAGCAGTTATGGGACAGCCAATCAGCCCCAGCATTTT.

The chain couples TRBV28 to TRBJ1-6, with a tentative D call TRBD1 (5 bases). V was cut by 2 bases and J by 11 bases, with 10 bases left in between. The CDR3 consists of 13 residues. The germline gives CDR1 MDHEN, CDR2 SYDVKM. The CDR3 sequence: CASSLARGTPLHF. As DNA, the CDR3 is TGTGCCAGCAGTTTAGCGAGGGGTACACCCCTCCACTTT.

The rearrangement uses TRBV9 and TRBJ2-2; TRBD1 might be the D (6 bases). The CDR3 extends over 15 amino acids. Germline V gives CDR1 SGDLS, CDR2 YYNGEE. V lost 4 bases, J lost 3 bases, and 13 bases lay in between. The CDR3 sequence: CASSPLQGYTGELFF. The CDR3, as DNA: TGTGCCAGCAGCCCACTCCAGGGGTACACCGGGGAGCTGTTTTTT.

The chain joins TRBV27 to TRBJ1-1, with 7 bases identical to TRBD1. CDR1 MNHEY and CDR2 SMNVEV come from the germline V gene (reference sequence). The CDR3 sequence is 13 residues long. Unmatched junction bases numbered 10, after V lost 5 bases and J lost 10 bases. The DNA for the CDR3 is TGTGCCAGCAGTGTAAACACAGGGGAAGGAGCTTTCTTT. Translating gives CASSVNTGEGAFF.

The chain couples TRBV7-2 to TRBJ1-4; D might be TRBD1 (5 bases). There are 12 residues in the CDR3. V shed 1 base and J shed 12 bases, with 9 bases lying between them. The germline CDR1 and CDR2 sequences are SGHTA and FQGNSA. The chain's CDR3 is CASSLEGVELFF. In DNA form, the CDR3 reads TGTGCCAGCAGCTTAGAAGGGGTCGAACTGTTTTTT.

The V and J genes are TRBV5-4 and TRBJ1-6; possibly TRBD1 for D (5 bases). This CDR3 is built from 15 residues. Trimming cost V 2 bases and J 7 bases, with 13 bases left between them. Looked up from germline, CDR1 is SGHNT and CDR2 is YYREEE (reference sequence). CDR3 nucleotides: TGTGCCAGCAGCTTAGATACAGGAGGGAATTCACCCCTCCACTTT. Translated: CASSLDTGGNSPLHF.

The V gene is TRBV27, the J gene TRBJ2-5; D possibly corresponds to TRBD1 (6 bases). The V end was cut by 5 bases, the J end by 4 bases, with 11 bases between. CDR3 length: 13 amino acids. Germline lookup yields CDR1 MNHEY and CDR2 SMNVEV (reference sequence). The CDR3 nucleotides read TGTGCCAGCAGTACACAGGGCCCAGAGACCCAGTACTTC. This translates into CASSTQGPETQYF.

This sequence joins TRBV7-6 and TRBJ2-1; tentatively, D is TRBD1 or TRBD2 (5 bases each). This CDR3 has 15 residues. Between the trimmed V and J ends, which lost 4 bases and 0 bases, there was a span of 10 bases. Germline V gene lookup returns CDR1 SGHVS and CDR2 FNYEAQ. The CDR3 bases are TGTGCCAGCAGCTCCGGGGCGAGCTCCTACAATGAGCAGTTCTTC. Residues: CASSSGASSYNEQFF.

The V and J genes are TRBV11-3 and TRBJ2-1, with unresolved D. The CDR3 contains 14 residues. V was cut by 2 bases and J by 7 bases, with 12 bases left in between. CDR1 is SGHNT and CDR2 is YENEEA in the germline V gene. The CDR3 sequence is CASSLRVRPNEQFF. For the CDR3, the DNA is TGTGCCAGCAGCTTAAGGGTACGTCCGAATGAGCAGTTCTTC.

The V and J genes are TRBV5-4 and TRBJ2-7, with D unclear. Trimming took off 1 base at V and 0 bases at J, with 8 bases between the two ends. The CDR3 is 14 amino acids. Per germline, CDR1 SGHNT and CDR2 YYREEE (reference sequence). Written as DNA, the CDR3 is TGTGCCAGCAGCTTGTCCTACACCTCCTACGAGCAGTACTTC. This codes for CASSLSYTSYEQYF.

The chain employs TRBV7-8 and TRBJ2-5; D is unresolved. The CDR3 runs 17 residues. The V and J ends lost 1 base and 4 bases respectively, with 19 bases between them. The germline V gene has CDR1 SGHVS and CDR2 FQNEAQ. The CDR3 DNA sequence: TGTGCCAGCAGCTTAGATGTGGGTTTCGGAGCAAGAGAGACCCAGTACTTC. It specifies CASSLDVGFGARETQYF.